This T cell receptor beta chain stems from a study of T cells in Graves' hyperthyroidism and ophthalmopathy. Whole-study context: It was at initial diagnosis, before any treatment, that peripheral blood was collected.

Amplification yielded TCR beta CDR3 regions, with RNA transcripts as the source. The HTBI set primed first-round TCR CDR3 RT-PCR. MiXCR, applied by TCRdb to the multiplex PCR reads, yields one record per CDR3 protein. The sample lists around 690,000 distinct CDR3 sequences, roughly 17% occurring once. Germline V gene sequence: CDR1 SGHRS, CDR2 YFSETQ. The V gene lost 2 bases and the J gene lost 0 bases, with 7 bases spanning the gap. The CDR3 length is 14 residues. This clonotype was observed at least ten times. Uncontrolled infection, other autoimmune disease, pregnancy or lactation led to exclusion. This clonotype was sampled from a man aged 50 to 59 with Graves' hyperthyroidism. The rearrangement uses TRBV5-1 and TRBJ2-3; no reliable D call. The sequencing input was blood. CDR3 sequence (DNA): TGCGCCAGCAGCTTCTTGGACAGCACAGATACGCAGTATTTT. It yields the protein CASSFLDSTDTQYF.